The 25 T cell receptor beta chains below all came from one sample that was sequenced in a study of early T cells in non-severe SARS-CoV-2 infection. Each CDR3 protein is one row after TCRdb ran MiXCR on the 5' RACE reads. The sample has tens of thousands of distinct CDR3 sequences, 12% seen once; the top ten hold approximately 15%. Sequenced input: whole blood. The source is an adult who was a healthcare worker with PCR-confirmed SARS-CoV-2 infection or an uninfected control (not recorded which).

This clonotype was recorded at least ten times. J is TRBJ2-7 and V is TRBV4-1; D is possibly TRBD2 (6 bases). V lost 1 base, J lost 3 bases, and 16 bases lay in between. From germline, CDR1 is MGHRA and CDR2 YSYEKL. The CDR3 is 16 amino acids. The CDR3 DNA reads as TGCGCCAGCAGCCAAGGAATCGCAGGGAGGAACTACGAGCAGTACTTC. Translating it yields CASSQGIAGRNYEQYF.

The sample holds many counts of this clonotype. V gene TRBV11-2 combines with J gene TRBJ1-4; the match to TRBD1 covers 7 bases. Germline assignment: CDR1 SGHAT and CDR2 FQNNGV. This CDR3 comprises 15 residues. V lost 2 bases to trimming and J lost 5 bases; unmatched junction nucleotides: 5. In DNA form, the CDR3 reads TGTGCCAGCAGCTTATCCGAACAGGGGAATGAAAAACTGTTTTTT. It specifies CASSLSEQGNEKLFF.

This clonotype was detected ten times or more. The chain recombines TRBV7-2 with TRBJ1-1; D is possibly TRBD1 (5 bases). Trimming cost V 5 bases and J 4 bases, with 14 bases left between them. The CDR3 runs to 14 residues. CDR1 SGHTA and CDR2 FQGNSA come from the germline V gene. CDR3 nucleotides: TGTGCCAGCAGCGGGGCGGGGAGGCCCACTGAAGCTTTCTTT. Translation gives CASSGAGRPTEAFF. Complete variable domain (other parts from reference TRBV7-2 and TRBJ1-1): GAGVSQSPSNKVTEKGKDVELRCDPISGHTALYWYRQSLGQGLEFLIYFQGNSAPDKSGLPSDRFSAERTGGSVSTLTIQRTQQEDSAVYLCASSGAGRPTEAFFGQGTRLTVV.

This chain joins TRBV29-1 and TRBJ2-3; 8 bases fit TRBD1. Germline CDR1 SQVTM, CDR2 ANQGSEA. This CDR3 region has 14 residues. The V and J ends lost 7 bases and 0 bases, in that order; junction bases with no gene match: 6. The CDR3 loop is CSATGGQSTDTQYF. The CDR3 DNA reads as TGCAGCGCCACAGGGGGACAGAGCACAGATACGCAGTATTTT.

The sample holds many counts of this clonotype. The chain combines TRBV27 with TRBJ1-6, with D maybe TRBD1 (5 bases). Per germline, CDR1 MNHEY and CDR2 SMNVEV (reference sequence). CDR3 length: 17 residues. V was pared by 6 bases and J by 4 bases, with 19 bases between. The CDR3 nucleotides read TGTGCCAGCAGCATGGCCGGGGCGGGACGTTATAATTCACCCCTCCACTTT. It is translated as CASSMAGAGRYNSPLHF.

The chain combines TRBV6-2 or TRBV6-3 with TRBJ1-2; no clear D. In germline, CDR1 is MNHEY, CDR2 SVGEGT. The CDR3 sequence is 18 residues long. Trimming took off 6 bases at V and 0 bases at J, with 23 bases between the two ends. CDR3 nucleotides: TGTGCCAGCAGCCGAACCCCCCCCGGGCAGACTGCTAACTATGGCTACACCTTC. Amino acids: CASSRTPPGQTANYGYTF.

This clonotype was counted many times. The chain couples TRBV20-1 to TRBJ2-3; D gene uncertain. CDR1 and CDR2 from the germline V gene are DFQATT and SNEGSKA (reference sequence). The CDR3 is 13 amino acids. V gave up 0 bases and J gave up 5 bases, with 9 bases separating them. CDR3 region: CSARDLPGDTQYF. The CDR3 DNA sequence: TGCAGTGCTAGAGATCTCCCGGGAGATACGCAGTATTTT.

This chain uses TRBV14 with TRBJ2-6; D unclear. The CDR3 has 13 residues. The V gene lost 2 bases and the J gene lost 2 bases, with 1 base spanning the gap. The V gene's germline CDR1 is SGHDN and CDR2 FVKESK. CDR3 loop: CASSQPGANVLTF. The CDR3 DNA is TGTGCCAGCAGCCAACCTGGGGCCAACGTCCTGACTTTC. Full variable domain (remainder filled in from reference TRBV14 and TRBJ2-6): EAGVTQFPSHSVIEKGQTVTLRCDPISGHDNLYWYRRVMGKEIKFLLHFVKESKQDESGMPNNRFLAERTGGTYSTLKVQPAELEDSGVYFCASSQPGANVLTFGAGSRLTVL.

This clonotype showed up many times. The chain links TRBV10-3 to TRBJ2-1; no reliable D call. The V gene lost 5 bases and the J gene lost 10 bases, with 12 bases spanning the gap. CDR1 is ENHRY, CDR2 SYGVKD, per germline. The CDR3 loop spans 12 amino acids. The CDR3 protein is CAISPPLGEQFF. Here the CDR3 DNA reads TGTGCCATCAGTCCCCCCCTTGGGGAGCAGTTCTTC.

The CDR3 nucleotides are TGTGCCACCAGTGATTTACGAAGCGGCGGGGAGCAGTACTTC. This codes for CATSDLRSGGEQYF. The chain uses TRBV24-1 and TRBJ2-7; tentatively, D is TRBD2 (5 bases). This CDR3 contains 14 residues. The V gene's germline CDR1 is KGHDR and CDR2 SFDVKD. The V end was cut by 1 base, the J end by 7 bases, with 13 bases between.

This clonotype was seen ten or more times. The gene calls are TRBV9 and TRBJ2-5; TRBD2 agrees at 8 bases. Trimming removed 1 base from V and 3 bases from J; junction bases left unmatched: 5. From germline, CDR1 is SGDLS and CDR2 YYNGEE. The CDR3 has 15 amino acids. The CDR3 DNA follows: TGTGCCAGCAGCGTATCCGGGACTAGAGAAGAGACCCAGTACTTC. Amino acid sequence: CASSVSGTREETQYF.

This clonotype was seen many times. The chain has TRBV7-2 and TRBJ2-3; D is undetermined. Trimming cost V 4 bases and J 3 bases, with 17 bases left between them. The CDR3 runs to 16 residues. Looked up from germline, CDR1 is SGHTA and CDR2 is FQGNSA. CDR3: CASSSTILALTDTQYF. The DNA for the CDR3 is TGTGCCAGCAGCTCGACCATTCTTGCGCTTACAGATACGCAGTATTTT.

Many counts were recorded for this clonotype. The chain employs TRBV10-1 and TRBJ2-7; D might be TRBD2 (6 bases). CDR1 and CDR2 from the germline V gene are WNHNN and SYGVQD (reference sequence). The CDR3 runs to 9 residues. Trimming cost V 11 bases and J 4 bases, with 6 bases left between them. CDR3 residues: CAGGYEQYF. DNA of the CDR3: TGCGCCGGAGGGTACGAGCAGTACTTC.

This clonotype appeared many times. The chain links TRBV11-2 to TRBJ1-2; 10 nucleotides line up with TRBD1. J lost 3 bases, V lost 7 bases, and 5 bases had no gene match. Germline CDR1 and CDR2: SGHAT and FQNNGV. This CDR3 is 14 amino acids long. The CDR3 DNA reads as TGTGCCAGCAAGCCGGGACAGGGGTACTATGGCTACACCTTC. Its translation: CASKPGQGYYGYTF.

This chain joins TRBV30 and TRBJ2-3; TRBD2 is a possible D gene (6 bases). The CDR3 extends over 13 amino acids. Trimming shortened V by 7 bases and J by 6 bases, and 17 bases separated the two germline ends. Germline V gene lookup returns CDR1 GTSNPN and CDR2 SVGIG (reference sequence). The CDR3 spells CASNRPGTDTQYF. The DNA of the CDR3 is TGTGCCTCCAATAGACCGGGGACTGATACGCAGTATTTT.

Many counts were recorded for this clonotype. The rearrangement links TRBV5-1 to TRBJ2-7; D unresolved. This CDR3 comprises 14 residues. Deletions cut 0 bases from V and 4 bases from J, with 11 bases between. Germline lookup yields CDR1 SGHRS and CDR2 YFSETQ. The DNA for the CDR3 is TGCGCCAGCAGCTTGGAGGGCTCTCTTTACGAGCAGTACTTC. Translated: CASSLEGSLYEQYF.

V is TRBV7-2 and J is TRBJ2-3, with unresolved D. This CDR3 has 12 residues. V lost 6 bases and J lost 1, with 5 bases in between. Germline CDR1 reads SGHTA; CDR2 reads FQGNSA. This chain's CDR3 is CASRRGTDTQYF. In DNA, the CDR3 is TGTGCCAGCAGACGGGGCACAGATACGCAGTATTTT.

This chain connects TRBV29-1 to TRBJ2-1; the match to TRBD2 covers 8 bases. The CDR3 extends over 14 amino acids. J gave up 9 bases and V 2 bases, and 9 bases lay outside the gene matches. Germline CDR1 and CDR2: SQVTM and ANQGSEA. CDR3 region: CSVETRLAWGEQFF. In nucleotides, the CDR3 is TGCAGCGTTGAAACCAGACTAGCGTGGGGTGAGCAGTTCTTC.

The chain has TRBV15 and TRBJ2-2, with D maybe TRBD1 (6 bases). V was trimmed by 1 base and J by 7 bases, leaving 13 bases between them. The CDR3 consists of 15 residues. From germline, CDR1 is LNHNV and CDR2 YYDKDF (reference sequence). The CDR3 nucleotides are TGTGCCACCAGCAGAGGGGGGCGGAAAATCGGGGAGCTGTTTTTT. The encoded protein is CATSRGGRKIGELFF.

CDR3 amino acids: CASHSDTYEQYF. DNA of the CDR3: TGTGCCAGCCACTCCGACACCTACGAGCAGTACTTC. The rearrangement links TRBV28 to TRBJ2-7; D is unresolved. The ends were cut back, 8 bases at V and 2 bases at J, with 10 bases in the middle. The CDR3 consists of 12 residues. CDR1 is MDHEN and CDR2 is SYDVKM in the germline V gene.

This clonotype was counted many times. This chain connects TRBV11-2 to TRBJ1-3; D is undetermined. CDR3 length equals 18 residues. In germline, CDR1 is SGHAT, CDR2 FQNNGV. Trimming removed 1 base at V and 3 bases at J, with 19 bases between. The CDR3 region has the DNA TGTGCCAGCAGCTTAGGTCGGGAGGAGTCTCTGTTTGGAAACACCATATATTTT. Amino acid sequence: CASSLGREESLFGNTIYF.

The genes are TRBV4-2 and TRBJ1-4, with D possibly TRBD1 on 6 matching bases. V was cut by 0 bases and J by 5 bases, with 25 bases left in between. From germline, CDR1 is LGHNA and CDR2 YNFKEQ. This CDR3 is built from 20 residues. CDR3 DNA sequence: TGTGCCAGCAGCCAAGATGATCGGGCTTACGGGGGCGGATGGAATGAAAAACTGTTTTTT. Amino acids: CASSQDDRAYGGGWNEKLFF.

J is TRBJ2-1 and V is TRBV28; no definite D call. Germline CDR1 is MDHEN and CDR2 is SYDVKM. V lost 10 bases and J 7 bases, leaving 17 bases between the germline ends. This CDR3 has 13 amino acids. DNA for the CDR3: TGTGCCACCTTCCTGGGATTCGGGAATGAGCAGTTCTTC. It specifies CATFLGFGNEQFF.

This clonotype was seen only a few times. CDR3 in amino acids: CASSLGHPSGGYTF. The CDR3 region has the DNA TGTGCCAGCAGCCTGGGACACCCCAGCGGGGGCTACACCTTC. The chain is built from TRBV5-4 and TRBJ1-2; tentatively, D is TRBD1 (6 bases). The V gene lost 4 bases and the J gene lost 8 bases, with 18 bases spanning the gap. Germline values: CDR1 SGHNT, CDR2 YYREEE (reference sequence). The CDR3 consists of 14 residues.

This clonotype was picked up a small number of times. This chain uses TRBV29-1 with TRBJ2-7, with a possible D match to TRBD1 (7 bases). V lost 6 bases and J lost 0, with 12 bases in between. Germline V gives CDR1 SQVTM, CDR2 ANQGSEA. This CDR3 has 13 residues. In DNA, the CDR3 is TGCAGCGTGCTTCAGGGGGGCTCCTACGAGCAGTACTTC. The encoded protein is CSVLQGGSYEQYF.